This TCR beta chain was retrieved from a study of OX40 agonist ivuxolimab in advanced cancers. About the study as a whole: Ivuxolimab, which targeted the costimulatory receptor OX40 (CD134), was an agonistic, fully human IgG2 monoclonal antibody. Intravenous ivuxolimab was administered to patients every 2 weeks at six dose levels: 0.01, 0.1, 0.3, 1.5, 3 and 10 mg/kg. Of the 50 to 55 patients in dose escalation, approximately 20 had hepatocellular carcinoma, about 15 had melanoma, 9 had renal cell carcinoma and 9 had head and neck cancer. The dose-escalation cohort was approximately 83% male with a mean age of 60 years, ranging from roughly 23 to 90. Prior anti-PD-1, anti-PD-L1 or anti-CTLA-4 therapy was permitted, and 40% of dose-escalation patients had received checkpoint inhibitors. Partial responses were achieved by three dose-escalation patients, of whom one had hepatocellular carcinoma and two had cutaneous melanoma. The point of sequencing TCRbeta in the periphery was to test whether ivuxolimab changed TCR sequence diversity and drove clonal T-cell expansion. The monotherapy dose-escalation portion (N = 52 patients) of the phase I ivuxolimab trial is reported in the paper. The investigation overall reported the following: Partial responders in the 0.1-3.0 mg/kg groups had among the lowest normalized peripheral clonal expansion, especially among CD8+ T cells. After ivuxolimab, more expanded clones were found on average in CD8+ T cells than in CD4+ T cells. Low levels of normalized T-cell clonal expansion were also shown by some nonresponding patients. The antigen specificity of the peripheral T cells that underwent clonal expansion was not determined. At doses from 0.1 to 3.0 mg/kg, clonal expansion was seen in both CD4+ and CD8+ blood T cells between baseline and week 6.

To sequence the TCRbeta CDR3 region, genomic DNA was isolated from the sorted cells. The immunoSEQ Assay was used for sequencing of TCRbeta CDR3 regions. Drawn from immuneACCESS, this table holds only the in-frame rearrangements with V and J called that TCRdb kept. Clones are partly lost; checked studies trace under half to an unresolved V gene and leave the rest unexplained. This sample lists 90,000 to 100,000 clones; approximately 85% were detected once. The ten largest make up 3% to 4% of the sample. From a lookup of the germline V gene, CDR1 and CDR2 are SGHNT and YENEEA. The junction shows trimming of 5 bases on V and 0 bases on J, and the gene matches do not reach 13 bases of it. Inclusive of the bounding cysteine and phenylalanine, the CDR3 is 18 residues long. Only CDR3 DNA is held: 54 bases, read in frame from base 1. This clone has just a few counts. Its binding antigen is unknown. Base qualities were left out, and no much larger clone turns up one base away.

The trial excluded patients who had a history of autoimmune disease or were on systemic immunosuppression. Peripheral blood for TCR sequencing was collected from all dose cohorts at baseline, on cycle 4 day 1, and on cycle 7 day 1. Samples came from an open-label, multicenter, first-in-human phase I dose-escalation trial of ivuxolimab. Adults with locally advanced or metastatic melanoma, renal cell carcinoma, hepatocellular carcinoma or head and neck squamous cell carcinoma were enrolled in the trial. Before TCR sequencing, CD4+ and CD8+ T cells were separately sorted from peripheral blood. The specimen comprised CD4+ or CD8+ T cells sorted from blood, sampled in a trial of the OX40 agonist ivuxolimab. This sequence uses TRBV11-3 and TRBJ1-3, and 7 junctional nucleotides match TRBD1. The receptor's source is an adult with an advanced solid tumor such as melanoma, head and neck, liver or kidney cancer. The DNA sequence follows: TGTGCCAGCAGCCCGGGACAGTTCTACCTAAGCTCTGGAAACACCATATATTTT. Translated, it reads CASSPGQFYLSSGNTIYF.